The present TCR beta chain was sequenced within a study of Graves' ophthalmopathy and Graves' hyperthyroidism. For the study at large: Peripheral blood samples were taken at initial diagnosis, before any treatment.

Of note for this clonotype: Its cognate antigen is unknown.

A diagnosis was made from clinical symptoms together with serum thyroxine, TRAb, thyroid ultrasound and orbital computed tomography. General observations from the study: Blood shared most expanded thyroid clonotypes above 0.001 frequency. A 13-signature model separated ophthalmopathy from stable hyperthyroidism, about 91% sensitivity, around 81% specificity.

Germline values: CDR1 SGHAT, CDR2 FQNNGV. CDR3 length: 16 residues. V lost 3 bases and J lost 2, with 14 bases in between. The authors amplified TCR beta CDR3 regions from RNA transcripts. RT-PCR was first run with HTBI primers, then multiplex PCR in a second round. Using its own MiXCR run on the multiplex PCR reads, TCRdb lists one record per CDR3 protein. The table records hundreds of thousands of distinct CDR3 sequences, around 40% of them present only once. The sequence was obtained from an adult man with Graves' ophthalmopathy. Source material: peripheral blood. The chain joins TRBV11-2 to TRBJ1-5; D is unclear. The CDR3 sequence is CASSLYTGPGNQPQHF. CDR3 coding DNA: TGTGCCAGCAGCTTGTACACCGGGCCGGGCAATCAGCCCCAGCATTTT.